This TCR beta chain stems from a study of CD8 T cells in Susac syndrome. RNA amounts of about 0.5 to 1 ug underwent reverse transcription with random hexamers. TCRdb used MiXCR to reprocess the immunoSEQ multiplex PCR reads, holding one entry per CDR3 protein. This repertoire shows roughly 200,000 distinct CDR3 sequences, 85% to 95% found once; its top ten account for approximately 0.099%. The V end was cut by 1 base, the J end by 0 bases, with 6 bases between. This CDR3 is 14 amino acids long. Germline V lookup: CDR1 SGHDT, CDR2 YYEEEE. Sequenced sample: CD4+ T cells from PBMCs. V and J are TRBV5-6 and TRBJ2-3, with a tentative D call TRBD1 (5 bases). The TCR comes from a human donor with Susac syndrome. The CDR3 is CASSLWGSTDTQYF. CDR3 nucleotides: TGTGCCAGCAGCTTGTGGGGCAGCACAGATACGCAGTATTTT.